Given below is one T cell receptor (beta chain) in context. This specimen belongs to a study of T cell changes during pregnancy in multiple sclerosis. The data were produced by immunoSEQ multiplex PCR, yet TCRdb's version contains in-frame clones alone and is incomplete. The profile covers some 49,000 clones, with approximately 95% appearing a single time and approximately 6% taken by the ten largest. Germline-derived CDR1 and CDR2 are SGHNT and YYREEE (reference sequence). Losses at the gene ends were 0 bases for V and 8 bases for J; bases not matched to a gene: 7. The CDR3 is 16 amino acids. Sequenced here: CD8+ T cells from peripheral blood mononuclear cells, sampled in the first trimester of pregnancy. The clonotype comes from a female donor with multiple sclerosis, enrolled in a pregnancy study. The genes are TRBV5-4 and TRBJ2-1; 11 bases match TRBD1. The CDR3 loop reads CASSLAHGQGADEQFF. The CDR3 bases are TGTGCCAGCAGCTTGGCCCACGGACAGGGGGCCGATGAGCAGTTCTTC. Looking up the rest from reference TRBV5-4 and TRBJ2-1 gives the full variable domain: ETGVTQSPTHLIKTRGQQVTLRCSSQSGHNTVSWYQQALGQGPQFIFQYYREEENGRGNFPPRFSGLQFPNYSSELNVNALELDDSALYLCASSLAHGQGADEQFFGPGTRLTVL.